Listed here are 3 T cell receptor beta chains from one sample, sequenced in a study of radiotherapy plus CTLA-4 blockade in lung cancer. The method was immunoSEQ multiplex PCR; TCRdb's version includes in-frame clones alone and lacks a portion of them. The data hold around 100,000 clones, with approximately 75% observed a single time. The sample was peripheral blood, taken from a patient treated with radiotherapy plus ipilimumab. The receptor source for this set is a human donor with non-small cell lung cancer who had a partial response to radiotherapy plus ipilimumab. Some clones in this sample may be carry-over from other donors' samples.

The rearrangement links TRBV7-2 to TRBJ2-1; D uncertain. The CDR3 covers 14 residues. Trimming shortened V by 5 bases and J by 6 bases, and 14 bases separated the two germline ends. The germline gives CDR1 SGHTA, CDR2 FQGNSA. The CDR3 loop is CASSPLDWVNEQFF. DNA for the CDR3: TGTGCCAGCAGCCCCCTAGATTGGGTCAATGAGCAGTTCTTC.

Remarks on this clone: Other DNA sequences within the sample encode an identical CDR3. The genes are TRBV6-1 and TRBJ2-5; possibly TRBD1 for D (5 bases). V was pared by 7 bases and J by 0 bases, with 12 bases between. Germline V gene sequence: CDR1 MNHNS, CDR2 SASEGT. There are 14 residues in the CDR3. CDR3 loop: CASKQGLNQETQYF. CDR3 bases: TGTGCCAGCAAGCAGGGCCTTAACCAAGAGACCCAGTACTTC.

This rearrangement joins TRBV19 to TRBJ2-7; TRBD1 might be the D (6 bases). V was clipped by 8 bases and J by 3 bases, with 14 bases between them. This CDR3 has 13 amino acids. Germline lookup yields CDR1 LNHDA and CDR2 SQIVND (reference sequence). The CDR3 DNA is TGTGCCAGTCGAGGAAGGGGGAACTACGAGCAGTACTTC. Translated, it gives CASRGRGNYEQYF.